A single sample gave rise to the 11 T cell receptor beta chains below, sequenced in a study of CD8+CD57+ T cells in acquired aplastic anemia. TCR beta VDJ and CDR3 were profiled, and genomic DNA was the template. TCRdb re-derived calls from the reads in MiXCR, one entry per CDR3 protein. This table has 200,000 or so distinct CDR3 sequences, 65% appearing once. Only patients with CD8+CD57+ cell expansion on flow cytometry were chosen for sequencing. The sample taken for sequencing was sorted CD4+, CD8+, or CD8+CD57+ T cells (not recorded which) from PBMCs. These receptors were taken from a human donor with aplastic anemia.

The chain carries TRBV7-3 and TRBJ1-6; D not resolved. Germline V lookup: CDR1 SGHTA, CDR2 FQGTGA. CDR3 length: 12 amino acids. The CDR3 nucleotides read TGTGCAGTCGGGTTTACTAATTCACCCCTCCACTTT. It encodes CAVGFTNSPLHF.

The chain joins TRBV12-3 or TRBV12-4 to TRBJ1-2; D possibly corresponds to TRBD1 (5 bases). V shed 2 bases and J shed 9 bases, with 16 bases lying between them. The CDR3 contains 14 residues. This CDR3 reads CASSLIDSPPSYTF. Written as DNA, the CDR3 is TGTGCCAGCAGTTTAATAGACAGCCCTCCGAGCTACACCTTC.

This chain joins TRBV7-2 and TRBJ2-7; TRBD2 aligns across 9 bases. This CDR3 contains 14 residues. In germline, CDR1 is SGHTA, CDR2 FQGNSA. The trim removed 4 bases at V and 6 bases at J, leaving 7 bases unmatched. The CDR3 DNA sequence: TGTGCCAGCAGCTATGGCGGGGGGGCTGCCGAGCAGTACTTC. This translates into CASSYGGGAAEQYF.

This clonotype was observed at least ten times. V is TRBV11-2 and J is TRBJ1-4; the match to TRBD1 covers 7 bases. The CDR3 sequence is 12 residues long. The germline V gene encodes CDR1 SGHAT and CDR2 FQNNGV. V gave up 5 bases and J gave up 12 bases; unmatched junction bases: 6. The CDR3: CASSLDREELFF. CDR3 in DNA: TGTGCCAGCAGCCTCGACAGGGAAGAACTGTTTTTT.

Here the CDR3 DNA reads TGTGCCAGCAGCCTTGAACCTAACTATGGCTACACCTTC. This translates into CASSLEPNYGYTF. This chain uses TRBV7-9 with TRBJ1-2; D remains ambiguous. V was pared by 5 bases and J by 0 bases, with 7 bases between. CDR1 and CDR2 from the germline V gene are SEHNR and FQNEAQ (reference sequence). This CDR3 has 13 residues.

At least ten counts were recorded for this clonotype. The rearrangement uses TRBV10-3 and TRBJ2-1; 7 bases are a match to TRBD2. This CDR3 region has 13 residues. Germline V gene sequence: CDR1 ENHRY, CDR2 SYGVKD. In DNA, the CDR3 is TGTACAGCGGCGGCTAGCGGATACAATGAGCAGTTCTTC. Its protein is CTAAASGYNEQFF.

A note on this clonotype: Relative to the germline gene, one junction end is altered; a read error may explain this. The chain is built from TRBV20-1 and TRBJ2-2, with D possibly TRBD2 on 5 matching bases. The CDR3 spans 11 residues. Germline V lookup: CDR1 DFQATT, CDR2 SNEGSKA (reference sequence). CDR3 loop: CSASDTGELFF. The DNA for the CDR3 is TGCAGTGCTAGTGACACCGGGGAGTTGTTTTTT.

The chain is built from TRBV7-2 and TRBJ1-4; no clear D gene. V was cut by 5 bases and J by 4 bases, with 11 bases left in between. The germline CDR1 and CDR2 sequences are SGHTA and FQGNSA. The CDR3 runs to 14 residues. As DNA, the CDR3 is TGTGCCAGCAGCCTACAGTCCTATAATGAAAAACTGTTTTTT. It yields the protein CASSLQSYNEKLFF.

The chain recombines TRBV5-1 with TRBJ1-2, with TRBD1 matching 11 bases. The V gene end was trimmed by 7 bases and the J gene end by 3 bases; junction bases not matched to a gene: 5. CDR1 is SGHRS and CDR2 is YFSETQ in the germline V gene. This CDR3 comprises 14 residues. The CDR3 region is CASGTGGSDYGYTF. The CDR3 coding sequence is TGCGCCAGCGGGACAGGGGGTTCTGACTATGGCTACACCTTC.

This CDR3 is CASRIKGDTQYF. In DNA form, the CDR3 reads TGTGCCAGCAGGATAAAGGGGGATACGCAGTATTTT. The chain uses TRBV13 and TRBJ2-3, with D tentatively TRBD1 (5 bases). This CDR3 is built from 12 residues. Germline V gene lookup returns CDR1 PRHDT and CDR2 FYEKMQ (reference sequence). The V end lost 6 bases, the J end lost 6 bases, and 10 bases lay between the germline ends.

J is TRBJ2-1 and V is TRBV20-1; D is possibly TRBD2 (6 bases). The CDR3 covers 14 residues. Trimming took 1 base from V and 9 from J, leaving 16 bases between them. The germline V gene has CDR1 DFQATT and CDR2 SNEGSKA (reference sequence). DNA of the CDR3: TGCAGTGCTAGAGTTGGCGGGATAACGGTTGAGCAGTTCTTC. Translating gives CSARVGGITVEQFF.